This TCR beta chain was recovered during a study of shared clonotypes between healthy human individuals (dated by TCRdb to the early 2020s). Regarding the research as a whole: Two women and three men aged 18 to 49 years were included in the cohort. To increase sequencing depth and limit assay-specific biases, different laboratories used diverse techniques to prepare libraries and sequence TCR repertoires. Each donor's leukapheresis produced roughly between roughly 0.85 and 9 billion PBMCs. The study deeply sequenced blood TCR repertoires of several healthy adults to estimate repertoire size and the extent of clonotype sharing between individuals. For each donor, CD4 naive and CD4 memory were each given three plates, CD8 naive was given two plates, and CD8 memory was given one plate.

Using the deep immunoSEQ assay, multiplex PCR amplified TCR CDR3 regions from genomic DNA. Extracted genomic DNA from each cell subset was distributed evenly across all wells of several immunoSEQ 96-well plates, and each plate was treated as a replicate. For sorted subsets, roughly 200 ng of genomic DNA, equivalent to around 29,000 T cell genomes, went into each replicate PCR. Purified libraries were measured with a Qubit 3.0 fluorometer, size-checked on a Bioanalyzer 2100, and measured again with the KAPA Library Quantification kit. Each immunoSEQ 96-well plate was sequenced on its own single-read 150-cycle Illumina NextSeq 550 flow cell. In the source study's methods: The immunoSEQ output contained only junctional sequences without quality scores, so filtering could not match that applied to full-length reads. To assign V/J genes and CDR3, sequences were annotated using PyIR, a Python wrapper for IgBLAST v1.9, with IMGT germline references. Reads were filtered out if the reads had weak V/J assignments (E-value above 1e-6), no CDR3, stop codons, out-of-frame junctions, or ambiguous translated residues. V3J clonotypes were defined by identical inferred V gene, J gene, and CDR3 amino acid sequence. Percentage overlap between repertoires was computed as shared unique clonotypes divided by the size of the smaller repertoire. Repertoire richness was assessed with RTK rarefaction, the Chao1 estimator, and Recon v2.1 estimates of unobserved clonotypes. For all TCRbeta clonotypes obtained by the gDNA method from a handful of donors, generation probabilities were computed with OLGA. TCRdb limited this immuneACCESS table to in-frame rearrangements with V and J called. A share of clones is missing; checked studies link under half to unresolved V genes, and the rest is unexplained. Clone size and V and J calls were adopted from that table, with D and trimming inferred from the DNA. Across this sample there are under 2.5 million clones, with 85% to 95% seen only once. 0.37% of the sample is held by the ten biggest clonotypes.

Here is what the overall study found, with its caveats: Sampling was limited to blood, and TCR repertoires in tissue likely differ from TCR repertoires in blood. Larger estimated clonotype richness was generally found for naive subsets than for memory subsets. Compared with non-shared clonotypes, clonotypes shared by all four sorted-subset donors had higher generation probabilities. Rarefaction of sorted-subset datasets indicated incomplete sequencing despite the large sequencing depth. About 5% of naive CD4, roughly 3.6% of naive CD8, about 2.5% of memory CD4, and about 0.4% of memory CD8 clonotypes were shared across a few donors. The small number of donors limited the genetic and exposure-history diversity represented. Pairwise subsampling indicated that sequencing depth was expected to affect the degree of clonotype sharing among donors.

The cysteine opens and the phenylalanine closes a CDR3 of 15 amino acids. CDR3 DNA only is kept here, 45 bases in frame from base 1. V is cut by 2 bases and J by 3 bases, and the space between the germline ends is 12 bases. Taken from the germline V gene, the CDR1 and CDR2 loops are SGHAT and FQNNGV. The donors were healthy, HIV-negative adults with no recently reported acute infections or vaccinations. Every donor was a Caucasian adult living in Nashville, Tennessee, USA. CD4+ T cells were enriched by magnetic negative selection; naive cells were then positively selected on CD45RA, and the negative fraction formed the memory subset. Blood was collected by leukapheresis, and PBMCs were isolated by Ficoll-Histopaque density gradient centrifugation and then cryopreserved in liquid nitrogen vapor phase. Analytical flow cytometry was used to check the purity and quantity of every magnetically sorted T cell population. Genomic DNA was isolated from each sorted fraction and quantified by UV absorbance on a Nanodrop 2000c.

With respect to this clone: What this receptor recognizes is not known. Qualities for individual bases were not recorded, and no much larger clone is one base off.

The sequence was collected from a man younger than 30 in good health. Some clones in this sample may be carry-over from other donors' samples. This chain joins TRBV11-2 to TRBJ2-3; tentative D gene TRBD1, with 5 bases matching. The material sequenced was naive CD4+ T cells from PBMCs. The meaning of the sample's cell subset or site label: CD45RA+ positively selected. The CDR3 here reads CASSLSGLATDTQYF. In nucleotides, the sequence is TGTGCCAGCAGCTTATCAGGGCTCGCGACAGATACGCAGTATTTT.